These 20 T cell receptor beta chains were sequenced from one sample in a study of blood T cell repertoires in COVID-19. Assay: immunoSEQ multiplex PCR; the TCRdb copy retains only in-frame clones and omits some. The table has about 84,000 clones, about 73% seen once. Sequences were obtained from peripheral blood. All receptors come from a man in his fifties or sixties with active or convalescent COVID-19.

The V gene is TRBV7-9, the J gene TRBJ1-3; TRBD1 agrees at 8 bases. Germline V gene lookup returns CDR1 SEHNR and CDR2 FQNEAQ (reference sequence). J gave up 2 bases and V 2 bases, and 5 bases lay outside the gene matches. This CDR3 has 16 amino acids. The CDR3 DNA is TGTGCCAGCAGCTTAAACAGGGGGGCCCCTGGAAACACCATATATTTT. Amino acid sequence: CASSLNRGAPGNTIYF. Full variable domain (rest looked up from reference TRBV7-9 and TRBJ1-3): DTGVSQNPRHKITKRGQNVTFRCDPISEHNRLYWYRQTLGQGPEFLTYFQNEAQLEKSRLLSDRFSAERPKGSFSTLEIQRTEQGDSAMYLCASSLNRGAPGNTIYFGEGSWLTVV.

The gene calls are TRBV10-2 and TRBJ2-1, with TRBD2 identical over 7 bases. There are 14 residues in the CDR3. The germline V gene has CDR1 WSHSY and CDR2 SAAADI. V gave up 8 bases and J gave up 0 bases; unmatched junction bases: 4. The CDR3 reads CASAERGSYNEQFF. CDR3 coding DNA: TGCGCCAGCGCCGAGCGGGGCTCCTACAATGAGCAGTTCTTC.

The chain uses TRBV5-1 and TRBJ2-5, with 12 bases fitting TRBD2. J gave up 5 bases and V 7 bases, and 6 bases lay outside the gene matches. This CDR3 comprises 14 residues. CDR1 SGHRS and CDR2 YFSETQ come from the germline V gene. As DNA, the CDR3 is TGCGCCAGCGGGGCTAGCGGGGGGGCCGAGACCCAGTACTTC. Protein: CASGASGGAETQYF.

The rearrangement links TRBV30 to TRBJ1-3, with 7 nucleotides matching TRBD1. Germline V lookup: CDR1 GTSNPN, CDR2 SVGIG (reference sequence). V gave up 4 bases and J gave up 2 bases; unmatched junction bases: 8. The CDR3 covers 15 residues. The DNA for the CDR3 is TGTGCCTGGACCATAACAGGGGAACCTGGAAACACCATATATTTT. It yields the protein CAWTITGEPGNTIYF.

J is TRBJ2-7 and V is TRBV19; 9 bases map to TRBD1. Unmatched junction bases numbered 9, after V lost 10 bases and J lost 2 bases. CDR3 length: 14 amino acids. Germline V gene lookup returns CDR1 LNHDA and CDR2 SQIVND (reference sequence). CDR3 protein: CATRPWTGAYEQYF. The CDR3 DNA reads as TGTGCCACCCGCCCCTGGACAGGGGCCTACGAGCAGTACTTC. Together with reference TRBV19 and TRBJ2-7, the CDR3 gives the full variable domain: DGGITQSPKYLFRKEGQNVTLSCEQNLNHDAMYWYRQDPGQGLRLIYYSQIVNDFQKGDIAEGYSVSREKKESFPLTVTSAQKNPTAFYLCATRPWTGAYEQYFGPGTRLTVT.

V usage is TRBV5-6 and J usage is TRBJ2-2; 14 bases map to TRBD2. This CDR3 region has 17 residues. Germline CDR1 and CDR2: SGHDT and YYEEEE. Losses at the gene ends were 4 bases for V and 4 bases for J; bases not matched to a gene: 6. Here the CDR3 reads CASSPGGLAGATGELFF. The CDR3 DNA reads TGTGCCAGCAGCCCGGGGGGACTAGCGGGGGCCACCGGGGAGCTGTTTTTT.

This clone was found many times. The chain is built from TRBV6-6 and TRBJ1-5, with 8 bases fitting TRBD1. Germline V CDR1 and CDR2: MNHNY, SVGAGI (reference sequence). V shed 7 bases, J shed 2 bases, and the junction held 7 bases outside the gene matches. The CDR3 is 15 residues long. The CDR3 DNA reads TGTGCCAGCACTGCGGCAGGGGGCGGCAATCAGCCCCAGCATTTT. Translation gives CASTAAGGGNQPQHF.

V usage is TRBV19 and J usage is TRBJ2-1, with TRBD1 identical over 12 bases. The CDR3 is 15 residues long. V trimming: 6 bases; J trimming: 9 bases; junction bases outside the gene matches: 9. Germline values: CDR1 LNHDA, CDR2 SQIVND (reference sequence). The CDR3 here is CASSLGQGAFGEQFF. The CDR3 DNA follows: TGTGCCAGTAGCTTGGGACAGGGGGCATTCGGTGAGCAGTTCTTC.

The chain carries TRBV3-1 (or the pseudogene TRBV3-2) and TRBJ1-5, with 9 positions matching TRBD1. The CDR3 runs 18 residues. Trimming removed 6 bases from V and 7 bases from J; junction bases left unmatched: 19. Germline V gene lookup returns CDR1 LGHDT and CDR2 YNNKEL (reference sequence). The DNA for the CDR3 is TGTGCCAGCAGTCACATGGGGGGGGACAGGGCACGAGAGCAGCCCCAGCATTTT. This encodes CASSHMGGDRAREQPQHF.

The chain uses TRBV2 and TRBJ1-6, with D maybe TRBD1 (5 bases). CDR1 is SNHLY, CDR2 FYNNEI, per germline. The CDR3 is 16 residues long. V was pared by 6 bases and J by 0 bases, with 12 bases between. CDR3 sequence: CASRRQGSSYNSPLHF. CDR3 DNA: TGTGCCAGCAGGAGGCAGGGCAGCTCCTATAATTCACCCCTCCACTTT.

The V gene is TRBV5-8, the J gene TRBJ2-5, with D perhaps assigned TRBD1 or TRBD2 (5 bases each). Germline lookup yields CDR1 SGHTS and CDR2 YDEGEE. This CDR3 region has 15 residues. The V and J ends lost 4 bases and 0 bases respectively, with 13 bases between them. The CDR3 sequence is CASSMGVADQETQYF. Written as DNA, the CDR3 is TGTGCCAGCAGCATGGGGGTGGCGGACCAAGAGACCCAGTACTTC.

The chain uses TRBV11-2 and TRBJ1-1, with a possible D match to TRBD1 (5 bases). V was pared by 4 bases and J by 5 bases, with 17 bases between. The CDR3 totals 15 residues. From germline, CDR1 is SGHAT and CDR2 FQNNGV. CDR3 protein: CASSSLYQGGTEAFF. The CDR3 nucleotides read TGTGCCAGCAGCTCCCTATACCAGGGTGGGACTGAAGCTTTCTTT.

V usage is TRBV6-2 or TRBV6-3 and J usage is TRBJ1-2; no definite D call. CDR3 length: 13 residues. V was shortened by 0 bases and J by 4 bases, with 6 bases between the two germline ends. Germline V gives CDR1 MNHEY, CDR2 SVGEGT. The CDR3 DNA sequence: TGTGCCAGCAGTTACTCCTTGTTCTATGGCTACACCTTC. It yields the protein CASSYSLFYGYTF.

V gene TRBV7-7 combines with J gene TRBJ2-5, with 12 bases lining up with TRBD2. The CDR3 has 15 residues. CDR1 and CDR2 from the germline V gene are SSHAT and FNYEAQ (reference sequence). V lost 5 bases and J lost 4; bases outside the gene matches: 5. CDR3 DNA sequence: TGTGCCAGCAGCCCACTAGCGGGGGGTCTAGAGACCCAGTACTTC. This codes for CASSPLAGGLETQYF.

The gene calls are TRBV29-1 and TRBJ2-4, with 11 bases matching TRBD1. The CDR3 runs 14 residues. Germline V gene lookup returns CDR1 SQVTM and CDR2 ANQGSEA. Unmatched junction bases numbered 1, after V lost 4 bases and J lost 2 bases. The CDR3 DNA is TGCAGCGTTGGGACAGGGGGCACCAAAAACATTCAGTACTTC. This sequence encodes CSVGTGGTKNIQYF. Full variable domain (outside the CDR3, taken from reference TRBV29-1 and TRBJ2-4): SAVISQKPSRDICQRGTSLTIQCQVDSQVTMMFWYRQQPGQSLTLIATANQGSEATYESGFVIDKFPISRPNLTFSTLTVSNMSPEDSSIYLCSVGTGGTKNIQYFGAGTRLSVL.

This clone was seen ten or more times. V is TRBV4-2 and J is TRBJ2-7, with 8 bases aligning to TRBD1. Germline lookup yields CDR1 LGHNA and CDR2 YNFKEQ. CDR3 size: 16 residues. Unmatched junction bases numbered 11, after V lost 5 bases and J lost 2 bases. The CDR3 here is CASSGGVETGAYEQYF. The CDR3 DNA reads as TGTGCCAGCAGCGGAGGGGTGGAGACAGGGGCCTACGAGCAGTACTTC.

The V gene is TRBV19, the J gene TRBJ2-1; possible D gene TRBD2, 5 bases. The germline V and J ends were trimmed by 8 bases and 10 bases, with 15 bases remaining between them. CDR3 size: 12 residues. The germline gives CDR1 LNHDA, CDR2 SQIVND (reference sequence). CDR3 loop: CASSFLAGEQFF. The CDR3, as DNA: TGTGCCAGTTCTTTCCTAGCAGGCGAGCAGTTCTTC.

The chain is built from TRBV4-3 and TRBJ1-6; 10 nucleotides align to TRBD1. This CDR3 is 15 amino acids long. The junction had 5 bases not matched to a gene; V was cut back by 5 bases and J by 7 bases. Germline CDR1 LGHNA, CDR2 YSLEER. In DNA, the CDR3 is TGCGCCAGCAGCTCCCGGACAGGGGGGAATTCACCCCTCCACTTT. Translation: CASSSRTGGNSPLHF.

V and J are TRBV7-8 and TRBJ1-5, with D hard to call. The V gene lost 2 bases and the J gene lost 5 bases, with 13 bases spanning the gap. The CDR3 length is 15 residues. Germline lookup yields CDR1 SGHVS and CDR2 FQNEAQ. This CDR3 reads CASSLRAGDHQPQHF. DNA of the CDR3: TGTGCCAGCAGCTTAAGAGCAGGCGACCATCAGCCCCAGCATTTT.

This sequence joins TRBV19 and TRBJ1-2; 10 positions agree with TRBD1. The CDR3 sequence is 15 residues long. J lost 3 bases, V lost 5 bases, and 6 bases had no gene match. CDR1 LNHDA and CDR2 SQIVND come from the germline V gene (reference sequence). The DNA for the CDR3 is TGTGCCAGTAGTCCGGACAGGGGGTTTGACTATGGCTACACCTTC. Its translation is CASSPDRGFDYGYTF.